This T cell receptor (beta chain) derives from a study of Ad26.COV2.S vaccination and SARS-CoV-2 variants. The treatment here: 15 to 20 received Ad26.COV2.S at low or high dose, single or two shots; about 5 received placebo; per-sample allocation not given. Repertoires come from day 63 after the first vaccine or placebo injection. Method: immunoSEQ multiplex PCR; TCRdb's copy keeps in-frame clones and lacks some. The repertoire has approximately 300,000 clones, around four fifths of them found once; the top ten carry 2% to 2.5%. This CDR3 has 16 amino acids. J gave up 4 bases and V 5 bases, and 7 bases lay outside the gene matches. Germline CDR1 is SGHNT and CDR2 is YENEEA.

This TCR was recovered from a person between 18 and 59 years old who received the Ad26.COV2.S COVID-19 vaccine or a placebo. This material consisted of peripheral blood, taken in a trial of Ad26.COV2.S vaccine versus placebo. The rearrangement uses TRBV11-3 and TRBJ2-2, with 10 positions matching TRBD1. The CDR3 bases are TGTGCCAGCAGCCCGAGGGACAGGGGAGGCACCGGGGAGCTGTTTTTT. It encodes CASSPRDRGGTGELFF.